Detailed here is one T cell receptor (beta chain). No antigen is known for it. This sample was included in a study of cytomegalovirus exposure and HLA in healthy donors. General study findings and limits: The investigators catalogued 164 TCR beta chains as cytomegalovirus-associated.

It was with 60 Vbeta and 13 Jbeta primers that the PCR ran. TCRdb's table, derived via immunoSEQ multiplex PCR, lists solely in-frame clones and lacks some. The table lists about 110,000 clones, approximately 69% of them singletons. This clonotype was sampled from a man aged 25-45 years in good health and CMV-seronegative. Sequencing was performed on PBMCs.

CDR3 protein: CASSRGRTGELFF. The CDR3, as DNA: TGTGCCAGCAGCAGGGGGCGGACCGGGGAGCTGTTTTTT. The rearrangement uses TRBV13 and TRBJ2-2; TRBD1 matches 7 bases. V was pared by 5 bases and J by 5 bases, with 2 bases of the junction left unmatched. Germline CDR1 is PRHDT and CDR2 is FYEKMQ (reference sequence). The CDR3 consists of 13 residues.